The 19 T cell receptor beta chains below were found in one sample sequenced in a study of shared clonotypes between healthy human individuals. The data were produced by immunoSEQ multiplex PCR, yet TCRdb's version contains in-frame clones alone and is incomplete. The table has about 490,000 clones, 79% seen once. Input material: PBMCs. The receptors derive from a woman aged 40 to 50 in good health. Some clones in this sample may be carry-over from other donors' samples.

J is TRBJ1-1 and V is TRBV28, with D perhaps TRBD1 (5 bases). The CDR3 is 16 residues long. In germline, CDR1 is MDHEN, CDR2 SYDVKM. The ends were cut back, 10 bases at V and 3 bases at J, with 24 bases in the middle. CDR3 residues: CATTPPGPSSDTEAFF. Here the CDR3 DNA reads TGTGCCACCACTCCACCGGGACCCAGTTCGGACACTGAAGCTTTCTTT.

This rearrangement joins TRBV5-1 to TRBJ1-4; TRBD1 might be the D (5 bases). This CDR3 is built from 14 residues. Trimming cost V 1 base and J 8 bases, with 12 bases left between them. Germline loops: CDR1 SGHRS, CDR2 YFSETQ. This CDR3 is CASSLWGREEKLFF. The CDR3 DNA reads TGCGCCAGCAGCTTGTGGGGCAGGGAGGAAAAACTGTTTTTT.

A word on this clone: This is likely an artifact of a read error, given a far larger clone one base away. This rearrangement joins TRBV28 to TRBJ2-1; D unclear. The CDR3 is 12 residues long. V shed 3 bases and J shed 0 bases, with 0 bases lying between them. From germline, CDR1 is MDHEN and CDR2 SYDVKM. The CDR3 bases are TGTGCCAGCAGTTTCTCCTACAATGAGCAGTTCTTC. It is translated as CASSFSYNEQFF.

J is TRBJ2-3 and V is TRBV9, with unresolved D. CDR1 is SGDLS, CDR2 YYNGEE, per germline. V was pared by 0 bases and J by 6 bases, with 8 bases between. This CDR3 spans 13 amino acids. The CDR3 coding sequence is TGTGCCAGCAGCGTAGGGGCGTGGGATACGCAGTATTTT. Its translation is CASSVGAWDTQYF.

This chain uses TRBV5-1 with TRBJ2-7; 11 positions agree with TRBD2. This CDR3 region has 15 residues. Trimming took 1 base from V and 5 from J; bases not matched to a gene: 5. Germline CDR1 reads SGHRS; CDR2 reads YFSETQ. The CDR3 nucleotides are TGCGCCAGCAGCTTGAATAGCGGGAGGGTCGACGAGCAGTACTTC. Amino acid sequence: CASSLNSGRVDEQYF.

This chain links TRBV10-3 with TRBJ2-2; D is uncertain. V was shortened by 3 bases and J by 4 bases, with 6 bases between the two germline ends. Germline V gene sequence: CDR1 ENHRY, CDR2 SYGVKD. The CDR3 totals 13 residues. Here the CDR3 reads CAISDLLTGELFF. The CDR3 region has the DNA TGTGCCATCAGTGACCTGCTCACCGGGGAGCTGTTTTTT.

This rearrangement joins TRBV28 to TRBJ2-5; D not certain. This CDR3 contains 14 residues. Germline loops: CDR1 MDHEN, CDR2 SYDVKM. Trimming pared 1 base from V and 1 base from J, leaving 7 bases between. CDR3 protein: CASSLLFVQETQYF. In nucleotides, the CDR3 is TGTGCCAGCAGTTTATTATTCGTCCAAGAGACCCAGTACTTC. The whole variable domain, remainder taken from reference TRBV28 and TRBJ2-5, is DVKVTQSSRYLVKRTGEKVFLECVQDMDHENMFWYRQDPGLGLRLIYFSYDVKMKEKGDIPEGYSVSREKKERFSLILESASTNQTSMYLCASSLLFVQETQYFGPGTRLLVL.

This clone was seen a single time. The chain links TRBV2 to TRBJ2-1; 8 bases line up with TRBD1. V was pared by 7 bases and J by 10 bases, with 12 bases of the junction left unmatched. Germline CDR1 reads SNHLY; CDR2 reads FYNNEI. The CDR3 consists of 14 residues. DNA for the CDR3: TGTGCCAGCAAATACGAGACAGGGGTAGGGGAGCAGTTCTTC. Encoded protein: CASKYETGVGEQFF. Complete variable domain (other parts from reference TRBV2 and TRBJ2-1): EPEVTQTPSHQVTQMGQEVILRCVPISNHLYFYWYRQILGQKVEFLVSFYNNEISEKSEIFDDQFSVERPDGSNFTLKIRSTKLEDSAMYFCASKYETGVGEQFFGPGTRLTVL.

The rearrangement joins TRBV5-1 to TRBJ2-3, with a possible D match to TRBD2 (5 bases). The ends were cut back, 5 bases at V and 0 bases at J, with 16 bases in the middle. The CDR3 loop spans 16 amino acids. Germline CDR1 and CDR2: SGHRS and YFSETQ. The CDR3 loop is CASRDPGMVSTDTQYF. DNA for the CDR3: TGCGCCAGCAGAGACCCGGGGATGGTTAGCACAGATACGCAGTATTTT.

This chain connects TRBV10-3 to TRBJ2-1; D is unresolved. The germline gives CDR1 ENHRY, CDR2 SYGVKD. Trimming shortened V by 3 bases and J by 3 bases, and 3 bases separated the two germline ends. The CDR3 totals 12 residues. In DNA form, the CDR3 reads TGTGCCATCAGTGATGGCTACAATGAGCAGTTCTTC. Its protein product is CAISDGYNEQFF.

This chain links TRBV11-3 with TRBJ2-3; D perhaps matches TRBD2 (5 bases). The germline V and J ends were trimmed by 0 bases and 3 bases, with 7 bases remaining between them. This CDR3 contains 14 residues. CDR1 SGHNT and CDR2 YENEEA come from the germline V gene. The CDR3 nucleotides are TGTGCCAGCAGCTTAGACGGGAATACAGATACGCAGTATTTT. Amino acid sequence: CASSLDGNTDTQYF.

The CDR3 DNA reads TGCAGTGCCCCCCGGGGGGGGGAGCAGTACTTC. This codes for CSAPRGGEQYF. The chain links TRBV20-1 to TRBJ2-7; TRBD2 matches at 8 bases. The CDR3 has 11 residues. V lost 6 bases and J lost 7; bases outside the gene matches: 5. Germline CDR1 reads DFQATT; CDR2 reads SNEGSKA (reference sequence).

The chain recombines TRBV2 with TRBJ2-7; D not resolved. The CDR3 has 14 residues. V was shortened by 5 bases and J by 0 bases, with 11 bases between the two germline ends. Germline CDR1 reads SNHLY; CDR2 reads FYNNEI. The DNA of the CDR3 is TGTGCCAGCAGTCTTAGTAGGAGCTCCTACGAGCAGTACTTC. Its translation is CASSLSRSSYEQYF.

The V call is TRBV11-3, the J call TRBJ2-7, with D possibly being TRBD1 (5 bases). With 3 bases removed from V and 5 bases from J, the gap between germline ends came to 20 bases. Germline CDR1 SGHNT, CDR2 YENEEA. This CDR3 spans 16 amino acids. Written as DNA, the CDR3 is TGTGCCAGCAGCTTCGCTCTGGCCAGGGTTTCCCACGAGCAGTACTTC. It yields the protein CASSFALARVSHEQYF.

The J gene is TRBJ2-7, the V gene TRBV5-6; no firm D call. The CDR3 has 12 residues. The V gene's germline CDR1 is SGHDT and CDR2 YYEEEE. Trimming stripped 3 bases from V and 4 bases from J, with 8 bases between. As DNA, the CDR3 is TGTGCCAGCAGCTCCGGACCGTACGAGCAGTACTTC. This translates into CASSSGPYEQYF.

About this clone itself: Germline and junction disagree at one end, which may indicate a read error. As DNA, the CDR3 is TGTGCCAGCAGTAACTCCTACGACAGCTCTGGAAACACCATATATTTT. It specifies CASSNSYDSSGNTIYF. The chain employs TRBV6-5 and TRBJ1-3; maybe TRBD1 (5 bases). The CDR3 spans 16 residues. In germline, CDR1 is MNHEY, CDR2 SVGAGI.

As regards this clone: This sequence may be a read error, since a much larger clone differs from it by one base. This chain connects TRBV7-2 to TRBJ2-7, with 9 bases fitting TRBD1. The germline CDR1 and CDR2 sequences are SGHTA and FQGNSA. CDR3 length equals 17 residues. V was clipped by 2 bases and J by 3 bases; unmatched bases: 11. The CDR3 is CASSLWAPGQGIYEQYF. DNA for the CDR3: TGTGCCAGCAGCTTATGGGCCCCGGGACAGGGTATCTACGAGCAGTACTTC.

V and J are TRBV18 and TRBJ2-1; tentatively, D is TRBD1 (5 bases). The CDR3 extends over 14 amino acids. Trimming removed 3 bases from V and 4 bases from J, with 10 bases in between. Germline V lookup: CDR1 KGHSH, CDR2 LQKENI. CDR3 in DNA: TGTGCCAGCTCACCCATGACAGAATACAATGAGCAGTTCTTC. Its protein product is CASSPMTEYNEQFF.

The genes are TRBV30 and TRBJ1-1; the D is unclear. CDR3 length: 15 amino acids. Trimming pared 2 bases from V and 1 base from J, leaving 14 bases between. From germline, CDR1 is GTSNPN and CDR2 SVGIG (reference sequence). CDR3 sequence reads: CAWSPEPSGNTEAFF. The CDR3 coding sequence is TGTGCCTGGAGTCCTGAACCCTCCGGGAACACTGAAGCTTTCTTT.